A single sample gave rise to the 31 T cell receptor beta chains below, sequenced in a study of blood T cells in healthy people across ages. PCR was performed a second time for about 7 to 12 cycles using a sample-barcoded 5' primer and a J-beta primer mix. TCRdb analysed the 5' RACE reads with MiXCR anew, one entry per CDR3 protein. The sample lists roughly 1.9 million distinct CDR3 sequences, about 39% occurring once. Sequences were obtained from blood. All receptors derive from a human donor in good health.

This chain links TRBV11-3 with TRBJ2-7; D may correspond to TRBD1 or TRBD2 (5 bases each). Trimming stripped 1 base from V and 0 bases from J, with 10 bases between. CDR1 and CDR2 from the germline V gene are SGHNT and YENEEA. The CDR3 spans 15 residues. The DNA of the CDR3 is TGTGCCAGCAGCTTAGCGGGGCTCCCCTCCTACGAGCAGTACTTC. This gives the protein CASSLAGLPSYEQYF.

The CDR3 protein is CASSKSSGSTDTQYF. In DNA form, the CDR3 reads TGTGCCAGCAGTAAAAGTAGCGGATCTACAGATACGCAGTATTTT. V gene TRBV6-1 combines with J gene TRBJ2-3; TRBD2 might be the D (6 bases). The CDR3 has 15 residues. V gave up 5 bases and J gave up 3 bases, with 15 bases separating them. Looked up from germline, CDR1 is MNHNS and CDR2 is SASEGT.

The chain links TRBV6-1 to TRBJ1-5; 7 positions agree with TRBD1. The CDR3 sequence is 14 residues long. Germline V lookup: CDR1 MNHNS, CDR2 SASEGT. Losses at the gene ends were 6 bases for V and 2 bases for J; bases not matched to a gene: 4. The CDR3 bases are TGTGCCAGCAGAACGGGACAGTGCAATCAGCCCCAGCATTTT. Protein product: CASRTGQCNQPQHF.

Ten or more counts support this clonotype. This sequence joins TRBV6-1 and TRBJ2-7; 8 bases match TRBD1. Germline lookup yields CDR1 MNHNS and CDR2 SASEGT. Trimming cost V 7 bases and J 5 bases; bases outside gene matches: 7. The CDR3 loop spans 13 amino acids. In DNA form, the CDR3 reads TGTGCCAGCAAGACAGGGGAGATGGACGAGCAGTACTTC. This codes for CASKTGEMDEQYF.

To note about this clonotype: A much more abundant neighbour one base away suggests this may be a read error. V and J are TRBV20-1 and TRBJ2-1, with D tentatively TRBD1 (6 bases). With 0 bases removed from V and 7 bases from J, the gap between germline ends came to 22 bases. The CDR3 spans 17 residues. The germline V gene has CDR1 DFQATT and CDR2 SNEGSKA (reference sequence). Here the CDR3 reads CSARDPTGTPTTNEQFF. For the CDR3, the DNA is TGCAGTGCTAGAGACCCGACGGGGACACCAACTACAAATGAGCAGTTCTTC.

The chain recombines TRBV20-1 with TRBJ1-5; D gene uncertain. The germline gives CDR1 DFQATT, CDR2 SNEGSKA (reference sequence). The length of the CDR3 is 13 residues. Trimming took 3 bases from V and 6 from J, leaving 12 bases between them. CDR3 sequence: CSARGEGFQPQHF. As DNA, the CDR3 is TGCAGTGCTAGGGGTGAGGGTTTTCAGCCCCAGCATTTT.

Comments on this clonotype: The junction departs from the called germline gene at one end, perhaps through a read error. The chain is built from TRBV28 and TRBJ1-1; D not certain. Germline lookup yields CDR1 MDHEN and CDR2 SYDVKM. The CDR3 is 12 amino acids. The CDR3 region is CASADRNTETFF. The CDR3 region has the DNA TGTGCCAGCGCCGATCGGAACACTGAAACTTTCTTT.

This clonotype came up a few times. For the CDR3, the DNA is TGTGCCAGCAGTTACTCTGGGGGGCTTAGCACAGATACGCAGTATTTT. Its translation: CASSYSGGLSTDTQYF. V is TRBV6-5 and J is TRBJ2-3; D may be TRBD1 or TRBD2 (6 bases each). The germline gives CDR1 MNHEY, CDR2 SVGAGI. CDR3 length: 16 amino acids. V gave up 0 bases and J gave up 0 bases, with 10 bases separating them.

V usage is TRBV5-5 and J usage is TRBJ1-2, with D unclear. V lost 0 bases, J lost 6 bases, and 12 bases lay in between. CDR1 is SGHKS and CDR2 is YYEKEE in the germline V gene (reference sequence). The CDR3 contains 14 residues. The CDR3 is CASSLALSTDGYTF. The CDR3 region has the DNA TGTGCCAGCAGCTTGGCTTTATCTACAGATGGCTACACCTTC. Using reference TRBV5-5 and TRBJ1-2 for the parts outside the CDR3, the full variable domain is DAGVTQSPTHLIKTRGQQVTLRCSPISGHKSVSWYQQVLGQGPQFIFQYYEKEERGRGNFPDRFSARQFPNYSSELNVNALLLGDSALYLCASSLALSTDGYTFGSGTRLTVV.

Remarks on this clonotype: This may be a read error, as it is one base from a much larger clone. The chain links TRBV7-6 to TRBJ2-1, with D perhaps TRBD2 (5 bases). Trimming removed 0 bases from V and 11 bases from J, with 14 bases in between. CDR3 length: 14 residues. CDR1 SGHVS and CDR2 FNYEAQ come from the germline V gene. In nucleotides, the CDR3 is TGTGCCAGCAGCTTAGCGGGCGGGTTTAATAAGCAGTTCTTC. As protein: CASSLAGGFNKQFF.

This chain joins TRBV9 and TRBJ2-4; perhaps TRBD2 as D (6 bases). Germline values: CDR1 SGDLS, CDR2 YYNGEE. V was pared by 1 base and J by 2 bases, with 10 bases between. The CDR3 runs to 15 residues. CDR3 coding DNA: TGTGCCAGCAGCGTATGGGGGGAATCCAAAAACATTCAGTACTTC. This codes for CASSVWGESKNIQYF.

In its sample, this clonotype was seen once. The genes are TRBV6-1 and TRBJ2-3; 11 bases agree with TRBD2. There are 18 residues in the CDR3. J gave up 2 bases and V 5 bases, and 12 bases lay outside the gene matches. CDR1 MNHNS and CDR2 SASEGT come from the germline V gene. The CDR3 spells CASSRYPLAGGYTDTQYF. For the CDR3, the DNA is TGTGCCAGCAGTCGCTACCCGCTAGCGGGGGGCTACACAGATACGCAGTATTTT.

To note about this clonotype: A much larger clone is a single base away; this may be a read error. This chain connects TRBV12-5 to TRBJ2-4; D is unresolved. CDR3 length: 13 amino acids. Germline V gene sequence: CDR1 LGHNT, CDR2 FRNRAP. The chain's CDR3 is CARGLENKNIQYF. Here the CDR3 DNA reads TGTGCTAGGGGTTTGGAAAACAAAAACATTCAGTACTTC.

The table lists this clonotype with a few counts. This chain links TRBV3-1 with TRBJ2-3; D remains unclear. Trimming took off 5 bases at V and 0 bases at J, with 12 bases between the two ends. The CDR3 covers 15 residues. Germline CDR1 LGHDT, CDR2 YNNKEL (reference sequence). CDR3 DNA sequence: TGTGCCAGCAGCGACGAGGTGTCTAGCACAGATACGCAGTATTTT. Translated: CASSDEVSSTDTQYF.

The CDR3, as DNA: TGTGCCAGCAAAAGAATCGTATCCCAGGGAACTGGAAACACCATATATTTT. This sequence encodes CASKRIVSQGTGNTIYF. The chain is built from TRBV6-1 and TRBJ1-3, with a weak D call TRBD1 (5 bases). Per germline, CDR1 MNHNS and CDR2 SASEGT. The V gene lost 7 bases and the J gene lost 2 bases, with 21 bases spanning the gap. There are 17 residues in the CDR3.

This clonotype was seen many times. V and J are TRBV11-1 and TRBJ2-5; D unresolved. Germline CDR1 is SGHAT and CDR2 is FQDESV (reference sequence). V lost 3 bases to trimming and J lost 4 bases, with 6 bases between them. The CDR3 contains 12 residues. DNA of the CDR3: TGTGCCAGCAGCTTGTCCGCAGAGACCCAGTACTTC. It codes for CASSLSAETQYF. Filled out from reference TRBV11-1 and TRBJ2-5, the complete variable domain reads EAEVAQSPRYKITEKSQAVAFWCDPISGHATLYWYRQILGQGPELLVQFQDESVVDDSQLPKDRFSAERLKGVDSTLKIQPAELGDSAMYLCASSLSAETQYFGPGTRLLVL.

This chain links TRBV20-1 with TRBJ1-3; unclear D gene. Deletions cut 6 bases from V and 1 base from J, with 7 bases between. The CDR3 is 12 amino acids. Germline CDR1 reads DFQATT; CDR2 reads SNEGSKA (reference sequence). The DNA for the CDR3 is TGCAGTGCCCCGGATTCTGGAAACACCATATATTTT. Residues: CSAPDSGNTIYF.

Regarding this clonotype: One end of the junction varies from germline; a read error may be responsible. V usage is TRBV5-5 and J usage is TRBJ1-2; 7 bases match TRBD1. The length of the CDR3 is 16 residues. CDR1 and CDR2 (germline): SGHKS, YYEKEE (reference sequence). The CDR3 nucleotides are TGTGCCGGCAGCATCAGGGGGACTATGGCTAACTATGGCTACACCTTC. This gives the protein CAGSIRGTMANYGYTF.

J is TRBJ2-7 and V is TRBV3-1, with 9 bases aligning to TRBD1. CDR1 and CDR2 (germline): LGHDT, YNNKEL (reference sequence). This CDR3 has 15 amino acids. J lost 0 bases, V lost 5 bases, and 5 bases had no gene match. The CDR3 bases are TGTGCCAGCAGCAACCGGGACAGGGTCTCCTACGAGCAGTACTTC. Translating it yields CASSNRDRVSYEQYF.

The table lists this clonotype with a few counts. V is TRBV6-2 or TRBV6-3 and J is TRBJ2-7, with TRBD1 matching 8 bases. The V segment lost 2 bases and the J segment 7 bases; nucleotides outside the gene matches: 7. This CDR3 contains 14 residues. Germline V gene data show CDR1 as MNHEY and CDR2 as SVGEGT. For the CDR3, the DNA is TGTGCCAGCAGTTACATTCCAGGGGGCGGAGAGCAGTACTTC. This translates into CASSYIPGGGEQYF.

This clonotype has just a few counts. The chain combines TRBV12-3 or TRBV12-4 with TRBJ2-1, with a weak D call TRBD2 (7 bases). The CDR3 length is 14 residues. With 2 bases removed from V and 7 bases from J, the gap between germline ends came to 12 bases. The CDR3, as DNA: TGTGCCAGCAGTTTAATGGGGGGGCCGAATGAGCAGTTCTTC. This sequence encodes CASSLMGGPNEQFF.

The chain links TRBV29-1 to TRBJ2-1, with 8 bases fitting TRBD2. After removal of 4 bases from V and 4 bases from J, the junction contained 6 bases not matched to a gene. CDR1 SQVTM and CDR2 ANQGSEA come from the germline V gene. CDR3 length: 14 amino acids. The CDR3 sequence is CSVVQRGKYNEQFF. The CDR3 nucleotides are TGCAGCGTTGTTCAGCGGGGGAAATACAATGAGCAGTTCTTC.

V and J are TRBV2 and TRBJ2-3, with TRBD2 identical over 12 bases. The CDR3 consists of 16 residues. CDR1 and CDR2 (germline): SNHLY, FYNNEI. Trimming removed 4 bases from V and 2 bases from J; junction bases left unmatched: 4. In DNA form, the CDR3 reads TGTGCCAGCAGTGCGACTAGCGGGGGTCTCACAGATACGCAGTATTTT. Protein product: CASSATSGGLTDTQYF.

The chain is built from TRBV29-1 and TRBJ2-1; a possible D gene is TRBD2 (7 bases). CDR3 length: 13 residues. V gave up 6 bases and J gave up 8 bases, with 17 bases separating them. Germline values: CDR1 SQVTM, CDR2 ANQGSEA. CDR3 amino acids: CSVLVGGPDEQFF. In DNA form, the CDR3 reads TGCAGCGTCCTCGTGGGGGGGCCGGATGAGCAGTTCTTC.

The V gene is TRBV7-8, the J gene TRBJ2-5, with D perhaps matching TRBD1 or TRBD2 (6 bases each). The end of the DNA aligns better with TRBJ2-7, so the J call may be wrong. The CDR3 loop spans 12 amino acids. Germline values: CDR1 SGHVS, CDR2 FQNEAQ. CDR3 in amino acids: CAGGQGISEQYF. For the CDR3, the DNA is TGTGCCGGGGGGCAGGGAATATCCGAGCAGTACTTC.

Here the CDR3 DNA reads TGTGCCAGCAGCCCAATCAGGGATGTGGCTGGCTACACCTTC. Its translation is CASSPIRDVAGYTF. V gene TRBV7-9 combines with J gene TRBJ1-2; a weak D match, TRBD1 (5 bases). The CDR3 runs 14 residues. The germline V and J ends were trimmed by 5 bases and 7 bases, with 17 bases remaining between them. The germline CDR1 and CDR2 sequences are SEHNR and FQNEAQ (reference sequence). Based on the CDR3 plus reference TRBV7-9 and TRBJ1-2, the full variable domain is DTGVSQNPRHKITKRGQNVTFRCDPISEHNRLYWYRQTLGQGPEFLTYFQNEAQLEKSRLLSDRFSAERPKGSFSTLEIQRTEQGDSAMYLCASSPIRDVAGYTFGSGTRLTVV.

In this sample, this clonotype turned up a few times. The V gene is TRBV7-2, the J gene TRBJ2-6; D gene unclear. Germline values: CDR1 SGHTA, CDR2 FQGNSA. V lost 5 bases and J 0 bases, leaving 8 bases between the germline ends. The CDR3 is 15 amino acids. CDR3 nucleotides: TGTGCCAGCAGCCAGCAGCTCTCTGGGGCCAACGTCCTGACTTTC. It yields the protein CASSQQLSGANVLTF.

The chain uses TRBV6-2 or TRBV6-3 and TRBJ1-1; D perhaps matches TRBD1 (5 bases). Germline CDR1 and CDR2: MNHEY and SVGEGT. V was clipped by 8 bases and J by 3 bases, with 16 bases between them. The CDR3 loop spans 14 amino acids. The CDR3 sequence: CASVEAGVHTEAFF. DNA of the CDR3: TGTGCCAGCGTCGAGGCGGGGGTGCACACTGAAGCTTTCTTT.

The rearrangement uses TRBV4-2 and TRBJ2-1, with 7 positions matching TRBD2. V lost 1 base to trimming and J lost 10 bases; unmatched junction nucleotides: 4. This CDR3 has 13 residues. Germline loops: CDR1 LGHNA, CDR2 YNFKEQ. The CDR3 sequence: CASSQVSGREQFF. The CDR3 DNA follows: TGTGCCAGCAGCCAAGTTAGCGGGCGCGAGCAGTTCTTC.

Only a few counts were recorded for this clonotype. CDR3 residues: CASSLDNNPQETQYF. The CDR3 DNA reads as TGTGCCAGCAGCTTGGACAATAACCCTCAAGAGACCCAGTACTTC. The rearrangement joins TRBV9 to TRBJ2-5; a weak D match, TRBD1 (5 bases). Trimming removed 4 bases from V and 2 bases from J, with 15 bases in between. Germline V gene data show CDR1 as SGDLS and CDR2 as YYNGEE. This CDR3 has 15 residues. Filled out from reference TRBV9 and TRBJ2-5, the complete variable domain reads DSGVTQTPKHLITATGQRVTLRCSPRSGDLSVYWYQQSLDQGLQFLIQYYNGEERAKGNILERFSAQQFPDLHSELNLSSLELGDSALYFCASSLDNNPQETQYFGPGTRLLVL.

The chain couples TRBV12-3 or TRBV12-4 to TRBJ2-3; D not certain. V was cut by 1 base and J by 11 bases, with 16 bases left in between. The CDR3 contains 14 residues. The CDR3 DNA sequence: TGTGCCAGCAGTTTAGGAACGAGCACAGATGTGCAGTATTTT. This codes for CASSLGTSTDVQYF.